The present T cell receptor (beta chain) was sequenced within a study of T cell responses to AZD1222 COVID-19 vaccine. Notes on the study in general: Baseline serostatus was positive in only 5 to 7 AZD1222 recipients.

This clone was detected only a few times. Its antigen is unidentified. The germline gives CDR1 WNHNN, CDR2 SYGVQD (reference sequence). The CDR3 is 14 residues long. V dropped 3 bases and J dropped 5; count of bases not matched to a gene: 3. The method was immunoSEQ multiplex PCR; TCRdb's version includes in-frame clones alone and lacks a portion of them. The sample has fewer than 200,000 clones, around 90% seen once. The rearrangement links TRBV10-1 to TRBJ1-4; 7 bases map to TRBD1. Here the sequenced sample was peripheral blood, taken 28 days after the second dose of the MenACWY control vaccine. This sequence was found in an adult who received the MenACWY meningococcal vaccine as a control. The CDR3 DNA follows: TGCGCCAGCAGTGAAGGACAGGCGAATGAAAAACTGTTTTTT. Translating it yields CASSEGQANEKLFF.